This T cell receptor beta chain originates from a study of blood T cell repertoires in COVID-19 (dated by TCRdb to 2018 to 2020). Looking at the study overall: Samples covering the acute and convalescent phases of COVID-19 were provided by collaborators in the United States, Italy and Spain. The samples were drawn from the first 160 participants of the ongoing ImmuneRACE study and from some 1,300 subjects provided by 6 global collaborators. Subjects who had been exposed to COVID-19, were actively infected with it, or had recovered from it provided the deeply sampled blood TCRbeta repertoires that made up the dataset. The material from the prospective study consisted of cDNA or gDNA derived from T cells, B-cell-depleted T cells, or PBMCs. Where available, HLA class I and class II types were taken from metadata supplied by the sample provider and were not determined by assay-based typing. A freely available public database, intended as a resource for researchers studying the immune response to SARS-CoV-2, is where the repertoires were released. The sample metadata nearly always contained a de-identified subject ID, COVID-19 status, age in years and sex. The investigation overall reported the following: The amount of clinical and demographic metadata varied by source and participant and was provided uncurated.

Concerning this clone itself: Its antigen is not yet known. No much larger clone exists at a distance of one base, and base qualities are not known.

TCRbeta CDR3 regions were amplified from genomic DNA using the immunoSEQ Assay, a bias-controlled multiplex PCR. The authors' analysis ran thus. Nucleated cell counts per sample were estimated from amplification of reference gene primers within the assay. To quantify the absolute abundance of each unique TCRbeta CDR3 rearrangement, sequence reads were collapsed and filtered. For each sample, productive Simpson clonality was calculated by taking the square root of Simpson's diversity index across productive rearrangements. TCRdb retrieved this table from immuneACCESS and kept in-frame rearrangements only. Not all clones are present; in checked studies, unresolved V genes account for under half, and no reason is known for the remainder. The V and J calls and clone size were taken over from that table, and D and trimming were inferred from the DNA. The sample data list more than 400,000 clones, and 80% to 90% of these were observed just once. The ten biggest clones cover about 3% of the sample.

The collaborating institutions used their own protocols to collect whole blood in K2EDTA tubes. Collaborator samples were shipped for TCRbeta analysis as frozen whole blood, isolated PBMCs, or DNA extracted from either sample type. The CDR3 spans 15 residues, from the cysteine through the phenylalanine. Only the CDR3 region is kept as DNA, spanning 45 bases read in frame from base 1. Relative to germline, V is missing 0 bases and J is missing 7 bases, with 4 bases of the junction outside any gene match. From the germline V gene, CDR1 is SGDLS and CDR2 is YYNGEE. The sequencing input was peripheral blood. The rearranged segments are TRBV9 and TRBJ1-2; 12 bases in between match TRBD1. This TCR came from a human donor in a cohort sampled during active COVID-19. The sequenced DNA: TGTGCCAGCAGCGTAGTGGGACAGGGGGCGATTGGCTACACCTTC. It translates as CASSVVGQGAIGYTF.